What follows are 21 T cell receptor beta chains derived from one specimen sequenced in a study of shared clonotypes between healthy human individuals. Only in-frame clones appear in the TCRdb table, and some are missing; sequencing was by immunoSEQ multiplex PCR. Altogether about 2 million clones are present, about 95% being singletons, with the ten largest covering more than 0.95%. Terminally differentiated effector memory CD45RA+ cells were left out of the naive CD8 fraction, which was CD45RO-negative and positively selected for CCR7. Sequencing was performed on naive CD8+ T cells sorted from blood. These receptors were taken from a man younger than 30 in good health.

V is TRBV5-8 and J is TRBJ2-7; 10 bases are a match to TRBD1. V was clipped by 4 bases and J by 6 bases; unmatched bases: 7. CDR1 is SGHTS and CDR2 is YDEGEE in the germline V gene. This CDR3 is 14 amino acids long. The chain's CDR3 is CASSTGQGTAEQYF. In nucleotides, the CDR3 is TGTGCCAGCAGCACGGGACAGGGGACAGCCGAGCAGTACTTC.

This chain links TRBV5-1 with TRBJ1-3; TRBD1 might be the D (6 bases). The germline gives CDR1 SGHRS, CDR2 YFSETQ. V was clipped by 4 bases and J by 0 bases, with 14 bases between them. There are 16 residues in the CDR3. The CDR3 sequence: CASSTFQGPSGNTIYF. The CDR3 region has the DNA TGCGCCAGCAGCACCTTTCAGGGGCCCTCTGGAAACACCATATATTTT.

The chain joins TRBV7-9 to TRBJ2-2, with 10 bases lining up with TRBD1. V lost 6 bases, J lost 0 bases, and 1 base stayed unmatched. This CDR3 spans 15 amino acids. Germline V gene sequence: CDR1 SEHNR, CDR2 FQNEAQ (reference sequence). CDR3: CASRGQGANTGELFF. The CDR3 DNA follows: TGTGCCAGCAGAGGACAGGGGGCGAACACCGGGGAGCTGTTTTTT.

The chain links TRBV29-1 to TRBJ1-1, with 7 nucleotides matching TRBD1. The CDR3 totals 12 residues. V lost 6 bases, J lost 4 bases, and 5 bases stayed unmatched. The V gene's germline CDR1 is SQVTM and CDR2 ANQGSEA. CDR3 sequence reads: CSVITGVTEAFF. CDR3 DNA: TGCAGCGTAATCACAGGGGTCACTGAAGCTTTCTTT.

CDR3 in amino acids: CATTPGGENTEAFF. In nucleotides, the CDR3 is TGTGCCACCACGCCAGGGGGGGAGAACACTGAAGCTTTCTTT. This sequence joins TRBV6-5 and TRBJ1-1, with 7 nucleotides matching TRBD1. With V trimmed by 10 bases and J by 1 base, 9 bases remained unmatched. This CDR3 spans 14 amino acids. Germline loops: CDR1 MNHEY, CDR2 SVGAGI.

This clone has just a few counts. The chain recombines TRBV14 with TRBJ2-7, with D possibly being TRBD1 (5 bases). CDR1 is SGHDN, CDR2 FVKESK, per germline. V lost 1 base and J lost 2, with 15 bases in between. This CDR3 region has 16 residues. CDR3 amino acids: CASSQGVRGETYEQYF. CDR3 DNA: TGTGCCAGCAGCCAAGGGGTAAGGGGCGAAACCTACGAGCAGTACTTC.

The CDR3 region has the DNA TGCGCCAGCAGCCAGGATAAAGGACAGGGGGCGGACACTGAAGCTTTCTTT. Encoded protein: CASSQDKGQGADTEAFF. This chain links TRBV4-1 with TRBJ1-1; 11 bases align to TRBD1. This CDR3 is built from 17 residues. V dropped 3 bases and J dropped 3; count of bases not matched to a gene: 9. Germline CDR1 and CDR2: MGHRA and YSYEKL.

As regards this clone: The sample carries other DNA sequences with the same CDR3. The chain couples TRBV13 to TRBJ2-7, with a tentative D call TRBD2 (6 bases). The CDR3 spans 13 residues. V was clipped by 3 bases and J by 2 bases, with 8 bases between them. The germline gives CDR1 PRHDT, CDR2 FYEKMQ (reference sequence). This chain's CDR3 is CASSLEGTYEQYF. The CDR3 region has the DNA TGTGCCAGCAGCTTGGAGGGTACCTACGAGCAGTACTTC. Supplemented by reference TRBV13 and TRBJ2-7, the full variable domain reads AAGVIQSPRHLIKEKRETATLKCYPIPRHDTVYWYQQGPGQDPQFLISFYEKMQSDKGSIPDRFSAQQFSDYHSELNMSSLELGDSALYFCASSLEGTYEQYFGPGTRLTVT.

This chain joins TRBV5-8 and TRBJ2-1; 11 bases line up with TRBD2. The CDR3 is 15 amino acids. Germline V lookup: CDR1 SGHTS, CDR2 YDEGEE. With 2 bases clipped from V and 7 bases from J, the junction kept 5 bases outside the gene matches. CDR3: CASSFSGGAGNEQFF. The CDR3 nucleotides read TGTGCCAGCAGCTTTAGCGGGGGGGCCGGGAATGAGCAGTTCTTC.

This CDR3 is CASSPSGMGQFF. The CDR3 nucleotides read TGTGCCAGCAGCCCCAGCGGGATGGGACAGTTCTTC. The rearrangement joins TRBV4-2 to TRBJ2-1; TRBD2 matches 7 bases. This CDR3 is 12 amino acids long. From germline, CDR1 is LGHNA and CDR2 YNFKEQ. V trimming: 4 bases; J trimming: 13 bases; junction bases outside the gene matches: 7.

V usage is TRBV5-1 and J usage is TRBJ2-7; 9 nucleotides line up with TRBD1. Germline V lookup: CDR1 SGHRS, CDR2 YFSETQ. The V segment lost 7 bases and the J segment 6 bases; nucleotides outside the gene matches: 5. This CDR3 comprises 12 residues. The CDR3 protein is CASSGDRVEQYF. CDR3 DNA: TGCGCCAGCTCAGGGGACAGGGTCGAGCAGTACTTC.

The J gene is TRBJ1-6, the V gene TRBV27, with D possibly TRBD1 on 6 matching bases. Germline V CDR1 and CDR2: MNHEY, SMNVEV (reference sequence). This CDR3 has 15 residues. Trimming removed 2 bases from V and 9 bases from J, with 14 bases in between. The CDR3 nucleotides are TGTGCCAGCAGTTTACAGGGGCTTTCAAGTTCACCCCTCCACTTT. It is translated as CASSLQGLSSSPLHF.

This clone was counted only a few times. Other DNA sequences in the sample encode the same CDR3. The CDR3 here is CASSGGSTDTQYF. DNA of the CDR3: TGTGCCAGCAGCGGGGGAAGCACAGATACGCAGTATTTT. V gene TRBV27 combines with J gene TRBJ2-3, with D possibly TRBD2 on 6 matching bases. CDR1 is MNHEY and CDR2 is SMNVEV in the germline V gene (reference sequence). The CDR3 totals 13 residues. The V and J ends lost 6 bases and 0 bases respectively, with 7 bases between them.

This chain links TRBV5-6 with TRBJ1-1; the match to TRBD1 covers 7 bases. The germline CDR1 and CDR2 sequences are SGHDT and YYEEEE. CDR3 size: 13 residues. V shed 6 bases and J 3 bases; nucleotides not matched to a gene: 5. The CDR3 spells CASTLTGYTEAFF. The DNA of the CDR3 is TGTGCCAGCACCCTGACAGGGTACACTGAAGCTTTCTTT. The full variable domain, rest sourced from reference TRBV5-6 and TRBJ1-1, is DAGVTQSPTHLIKTRGQQVTLRCSPKSGHDTVSWYQQALGQGPQFIFQYYEEEERQRGNFPDRFSGHQFPNYSSELNVNALLLGDSALYLCASTLTGYTEAFFGQGTRLTVV.

This clone was detected only once. It is unclear where the CDR3 begins or ends on the DNA, so no DNA is shown, and the CDR3 is as TCRdb lists it. V gene TRBV19 combines with J gene TRBJ2-2; TRBD1, as called in the table, went unchecked against the DNA. Termini included, the CDR3 measures 14 amino acids. The germline CDR1 and CDR2 sequences are LNHDA and SQIVND (reference sequence). The CDR3 loop reads CASTSAGNTGELFF.

J is TRBJ2-7 and V is TRBV2, with 7 bases matching TRBD1. This CDR3 is 12 amino acids long. CDR1 and CDR2 from the germline V gene are SNHLY and FYNNEI. Trimming removed 6 bases from V and 5 bases from J; junction bases left unmatched: 4. CDR3 amino acids: CASSTGDDEQYF. The DNA for the CDR3 is TGTGCCAGCAGCACAGGGGACGACGAGCAGTACTTC.

On this clone itself: Other DNA sequences within the sample encode an identical CDR3. This rearrangement joins TRBV28 to TRBJ2-7; 9 nucleotides match TRBD1. The CDR3 has 14 amino acids. The germline gives CDR1 MDHEN, CDR2 SYDVKM. The J segment lost 3 bases and the V segment lost 5 bases, leaving 5 bases of the junction unmatched. The CDR3 sequence: CASSQTGGRYEQYF. The CDR3, as DNA: TGTGCCAGCAGTCAGACAGGGGGTCGCTACGAGCAGTACTTC.

Notes on this clone: Additional DNA sequences in this sample encode the identical CDR3. The chain recombines TRBV5-6 with TRBJ2-7; D tentatively reads TRBD1 or TRBD2 (5 bases each). The CDR3 covers 13 residues. Germline assignment: CDR1 SGHDT and CDR2 YYEEEE. V was cut by 4 bases and J by 3 bases, with 11 bases left in between. The CDR3 sequence: CASSLGANYEQYF. For the CDR3, the DNA is TGTGCCAGCAGCCTCGGGGCTAACTACGAGCAGTACTTC.

The chain recombines TRBV13 with TRBJ1-2, with D unresolved. Germline values: CDR1 PRHDT, CDR2 FYEKMQ (reference sequence). V was pared by 5 bases and J by 1 base, with 14 bases between. The CDR3 totals 15 residues. Here the CDR3 DNA reads TGTGCCAGCAGCATCTCCTCTCTATATAACTATGGCTACACCTTC. Protein product: CASSISSLYNYGYTF.

The chain recombines TRBV7-9 with TRBJ2-5, with 14 bases fitting TRBD2. Germline trimming cut 7 bases from V and 3 bases from J; bases unmatched to any gene: 4. CDR1 and CDR2 (germline): SEHNR, FQNEAQ (reference sequence). The CDR3 spans 15 residues. The CDR3 sequence is CASIPGLAGEETQYF. CDR3 sequence (DNA): TGTGCCAGCATACCGGGACTAGCGGGGGAAGAGACCCAGTACTTC. The entire variable domain, with the rest obtained from reference TRBV7-9 and TRBJ2-5, is as follows: DTGVSQNPRHKITKRGQNVTFRCDPISEHNRLYWYRQTLGQGPEFLTYFQNEAQLEKSRLLSDRFSAERPKGSFSTLEIQRTEQGDSAMYLCASIPGLAGEETQYFGPGTRLLVL.

The J gene is TRBJ2-1, the V gene TRBV11-2; possibly TRBD1 for D (5 bases). The germline V gene encodes CDR1 SGHAT and CDR2 FQNNGV. CDR3 size: 15 residues. The V end was cut by 0 bases, the J end by 15 bases, with 21 bases between. As DNA, the CDR3 is TGTGCCAGCAGCTTAGATCCCGCCAACACAGGTCTCGGGTTCTTC. Translating gives CASSLDPANTGLGFF.